Below, 30 T cell receptor beta chains from the same sample are listed, as sequenced in a study of cytomegalovirus exposure and HLA in healthy donors. Primers included in the PCR were 60 Vbeta and 13 Jbeta primers. Produced via immunoSEQ multiplex PCR; TCRdb's table is partial and in-frame only. The sample contains some 200,000 clones, more than 65% of which appear only once. Sequenced material: PBMCs. The receptors were sampled from a man younger than 35 in good health and CMV-seronegative.

V is TRBV28 and J is TRBJ2-1; TRBD1 might be the D (6 bases). Germline assignment: CDR1 MDHEN and CDR2 SYDVKM. This CDR3 has 14 amino acids. V lost 1 base and J 6 bases, leaving 10 bases between the germline ends. In nucleotides, the CDR3 is TGTGCCAGCAGTTTATACAGGGATATCAATGAGCAGTTCTTC. Encoded protein: CASSLYRDINEQFF. The full variable domain, in which reference TRBV28 and TRBJ2-1 provide the parts outside the CDR3, is DVKVTQSSRYLVKRTGEKVFLECVQDMDHENMFWYRQDPGLGLRLIYFSYDVKMKEKGDIPEGYSVSREKKERFSLILESASTNQTSMYLCASSLYRDINEQFFGPGTRLTVL.

The genes are TRBV6-5 and TRBJ1-1; D ambiguous. The germline gives CDR1 MNHEY, CDR2 SVGAGI. This CDR3 has 14 amino acids. Trimming took 5 bases from V and 1 from J, leaving 11 bases between them. Here the CDR3 reads CASSRPPGNTEAFF. The CDR3 DNA is TGTGCCAGCAGTCGCCCTCCAGGGAACACTGAAGCTTTCTTT.

The CDR3 spells CASSGTGFYEQYF. The CDR3 bases are TGTGCCAGTAGTGGGACAGGATTCTACGAGCAGTACTTC. This sequence joins TRBV19 and TRBJ2-7; 8 bases map to TRBD1. V lost 5 bases to trimming and J lost 3 bases; unmatched junction nucleotides: 3. This CDR3 region has 13 residues. CDR1 and CDR2 (germline): LNHDA, SQIVND (reference sequence).

Worth noting for this clone: The junction departs from germline at one end; a sequencing error may be responsible. The V and J genes are TRBV2 and TRBJ1-1; TRBD1 is a possible D gene (6 bases). The germline V gene has CDR1 SNHLY and CDR2 FYNNEI. The CDR3 totals 13 residues. The CDR3 sequence is CAGRTVDSLKAFF. The DNA for the CDR3 is TGTGCCGGCAGAACTGTGGACAGTCTAAAAGCTTTCTTT.

This clone was found a few times. The chain is built from TRBV5-1 and TRBJ1-1, with D hard to call. The CDR3 sequence is 13 residues long. Germline lookup yields CDR1 SGHRS and CDR2 YFSETQ. V lost 2 bases and J lost 3, with 8 bases in between. This chain's CDR3 is CASSFYEDTEAFF. As DNA, the CDR3 is TGCGCCAGCAGCTTTTATGAGGACACTGAAGCTTTCTTT. The complete variable domain, with remaining parts taken from reference TRBV5-1 and TRBJ1-1, reads KAGVTQTPRYLIKTRGQQVTLSCSPISGHRSVSWYQQTPGQGLQFLFEYFSETQRNKGNFPGRFSGRQFSNSRSEMNVSTLELGDSALYLCASSFYEDTEAFFGQGTRLTVV.

This clone was counted between two and nine times. The CDR3 region has the DNA TGTGCCAGCAGCTCTAGGGGTAGCACAGATACGCAGTATTTT. This codes for CASSSRGSTDTQYF. The chain links TRBV5-4 to TRBJ2-3; the D gene is possibly TRBD1 (5 bases). CDR3 size: 14 residues. The germline V gene has CDR1 SGHNT and CDR2 YYREEE (reference sequence). V lost 3 bases and J lost 0, with 8 bases in between.

V usage is TRBV30 and J usage is TRBJ1-5; D remains unclear. The CDR3 length is 13 residues. Deletions cut 1 base from V and 3 bases from J, with 7 bases between. Germline CDR1 is GTSNPN and CDR2 is SVGIG (reference sequence). CDR3 sequence (DNA): TGTGCCTGGAGTGCACAGACCAATCAGCCCCAGCATTTT. Its translation: CAWSAQTNQPQHF.

The chain has TRBV6-1 and TRBJ1-1, with unresolved D. The germline V gene has CDR1 MNHNS and CDR2 SASEGT. Trimming took off 8 bases at V and 1 base at J, with 8 bases between the two ends. The CDR3 has 12 amino acids. In DNA form, the CDR3 reads TGTGCCAGCGGGGAGGGGAACACTGAAGCTTTCTTT. It encodes CASGEGNTEAFF.

Comment on this clone: A junction boundary mismatches the germline segment, possibly from a read error. This sequence joins TRBV7-9 and TRBJ1-1; 8 bases line up with TRBD1. The CDR3 spans 14 residues. CDR1 and CDR2 (germline): SEHNR, FQNEAQ (reference sequence). The CDR3 bases are TGTTCCAGCAGCCGAACGGGACAGGCGAAGGAAGCTTTCTTT. Its protein is CSSSRTGQAKEAFF.

This chain connects TRBV2 to TRBJ2-7, with a weak D call TRBD2 (11 bases). The CDR3 totals 18 residues. Germline-derived CDR1 and CDR2 are SNHLY and FYNNEI. V gave up 9 bases and J gave up 0 bases, with 27 bases separating them. CDR3 DNA: TGTGCCAGGCACAGGGACAGGGGACTAGCGGAAGTCTCCTACGAGCAGTACTTC. This gives the protein CARHRDRGLAEVSYEQYF.

The CDR3 DNA follows: TGTGCCAGCAGCTTCGGACTGGCTGGGCAGTACTTC. Its translation: CASSFGLAGQYF. The J gene is TRBJ2-7, the V gene TRBV7-9; D is possibly TRBD2 (5 bases). CDR1 and CDR2 from the germline V gene are SEHNR and FQNEAQ (reference sequence). CDR3 size: 12 residues. Trimming removed 3 bases from V and 9 bases from J, with 12 bases in between.

The chain has TRBV27 and TRBJ2-7; possible D gene TRBD2, 5 bases. V was clipped by 1 base and J by 3 bases, with 7 bases between them. CDR1 and CDR2 from the germline V gene are MNHEY and SMNVEV (reference sequence). The CDR3 has 13 residues. Written as DNA, the CDR3 is TGTGCCAGCAGTTTATATCGGGGCTACGAGCAGTACTTC. Protein: CASSLYRGYEQYF.

This chain connects TRBV28 to TRBJ1-4, with 9 bases that match TRBD1. Per germline, CDR1 MDHEN and CDR2 SYDVKM. Losses at the gene ends were 4 bases for V and 6 bases for J; bases not matched to a gene: 6. This CDR3 has 15 residues. For the CDR3, the DNA is TGTGCCAGCAGTTCAGGGGGGACAGGGTATGAAAAACTGTTTTTT. Encoded protein: CASSSGGTGYEKLFF.

The rearrangement uses TRBV7-3 and TRBJ2-7; 7 positions agree with TRBD1. Germline CDR1 reads SGHTA; CDR2 reads FQGTGA. The CDR3 sequence is 15 residues long. V shed 2 bases and J 4 bases; nucleotides not matched to a gene: 8. The CDR3 sequence is CASSLLGGALYEQYF. CDR3 DNA sequence: TGTGCCAGCAGCTTATTAGGGGGCGCCCTATACGAGCAGTACTTC.

The CDR3 loop reads CASSGTGLGANVLTF. The DNA of the CDR3 is TGTGCCAGCAGTGGGACAGGACTTGGGGCCAACGTCCTGACTTTC. This chain connects TRBV6-1 to TRBJ2-6, with 7 bases lining up with TRBD1. This CDR3 contains 15 residues. The germline CDR1 and CDR2 sequences are MNHNS and SASEGT. Trimming took 4 bases from V and 3 from J; bases not matched to a gene: 3.

The rearrangement uses TRBV10-1 and TRBJ1-5; D is unresolved. With 8 bases removed from V and 2 bases from J, the gap between germline ends came to 16 bases. The CDR3 is 15 residues long. Germline-derived CDR1 and CDR2 are WNHNN and SYGVQD (reference sequence). This CDR3 reads CASSGGGSGNQPQHF. The CDR3 coding sequence is TGCGCCAGCTCCGGAGGAGGCTCCGGCAATCAGCCCCAGCATTTT.

The chain couples TRBV27 to TRBJ2-5, with a tentative D call TRBD2 (6 bases). CDR1 MNHEY and CDR2 SMNVEV come from the germline V gene (reference sequence). The CDR3 runs 11 residues. The V end lost 6 bases, the J end lost 7 bases, and 9 bases lay between the germline ends. The CDR3 is CASRTAGTQYF. CDR3 coding DNA: TGTGCCAGCAGAACAGCGGGGACCCAGTACTTC.

CDR3 amino acids: CASSPPQSTDTQYF. As DNA, the CDR3 is TGTGCCAGCTCACCACCCCAGAGCACAGATACGCAGTATTTT. The V and J genes are TRBV18 and TRBJ2-3; D gene ambiguous. The CDR3 totals 14 residues. CDR1 and CDR2 (germline): KGHSH, LQKENI. The V end lost 0 bases, the J end lost 0 bases, and 4 bases lay between the germline ends. The full variable domain, rest sourced from reference TRBV18 and TRBJ2-3, is NAGVMQNPRHLVRRRGQEARLRCSPMKGHSHVYWYRQLPEEGLKFMVYLQKENIIDESGMPKERFSAEFPKEGPSILRIQQVVRGDSAAYFCASSPPQSTDTQYFGPGTRLTVL.

A few counts support this clone. J is TRBJ2-7 and V is TRBV19, with TRBD2 matching 9 bases. In germline, CDR1 is LNHDA, CDR2 SQIVND (reference sequence). With V trimmed by 5 bases and J by 1 base, 9 bases remained unmatched. CDR3 length: 16 amino acids. The CDR3 nucleotides read TGTGCCAGTAGTGACCTAGGGCTAGCGGGATCCTACGAGCAGTACTTC. Residues: CASSDLGLAGSYEQYF.

The V gene is TRBV2, the J gene TRBJ2-5; 7 bases map to TRBD2. V lost 7 bases to trimming and J lost 3 bases; unmatched junction nucleotides: 11. The CDR3 has 15 amino acids. Germline CDR1 reads SNHLY; CDR2 reads FYNNEI. The CDR3 DNA reads as TGTGCCAGCAAAGGACTAGGCGGCGGGAAAGAGACCCAGTACTTC. Amino acid sequence: CASKGLGGGKETQYF.

The V and J genes are TRBV7-9 and TRBJ2-5; a weak D match, TRBD2 (7 bases). The CDR3 sequence is 13 residues long. V lost 6 bases, J lost 2 bases, and 10 bases lay in between. CDR1 SEHNR and CDR2 FQNEAQ come from the germline V gene (reference sequence). The CDR3 DNA follows: TGTGCCAGCAGAGGGGGGGCACAAGAGACCCAGTACTTC. This translates into CASRGGAQETQYF. Full variable domain (rest looked up from reference TRBV7-9 and TRBJ2-5): DTGVSQNPRHKITKRGQNVTFRCDPISEHNRLYWYRQTLGQGPEFLTYFQNEAQLEKSRLLSDRFSAERPKGSFSTLEIQRTEQGDSAMYLCASRGGAQETQYFGPGTRLLVL.

The chain couples TRBV10-3 to TRBJ2-7; a possible D gene is TRBD2 (6 bases). Germline assignment: CDR1 ENHRY and CDR2 SYGVKD. Trimming cost V 10 bases and J 0 bases, with 16 bases left between them. The CDR3 consists of 14 residues. The CDR3 here is CATAVSSGSYEQYF. DNA for the CDR3: TGTGCCACGGCGGTCAGTAGCGGCTCCTACGAGCAGTACTTC.

V is TRBV6-5 and J is TRBJ2-1, with TRBD2 identical over 12 bases. CDR1 and CDR2 from the germline V gene are MNHEY and SVGAGI. The CDR3 totals 15 residues. V dropped 6 bases and J dropped 6; count of bases not matched to a gene: 6. The CDR3 region is CASSPGLAGINEQFF. CDR3 sequence (DNA): TGTGCCAGCAGCCCCGGACTAGCGGGAATCAATGAGCAGTTCTTC.

Note on this clone: Since no conserved phenylalanine or tryptophan closes the CDR3, a read error is the likely cause. It is unclear where the CDR3 begins or ends on the DNA, so no DNA is shown, and the CDR3 is as TCRdb lists it. This rearrangement joins TRBV18 to TRBJ2-7; the DNA was not compared with TRBD1, the D call given in the table. Ends included, the CDR3 has 13 residues. From germline, CDR1 is KGHSH and CDR2 LQKENI. CDR3: CASSGTVIGQGTI.

This clone came up a few times. J is TRBJ2-1 and V is TRBV7-9; maybe TRBD1 (5 bases). Looked up from germline, CDR1 is SEHNR and CDR2 is FQNEAQ (reference sequence). This CDR3 is built from 14 residues. V was trimmed by 3 bases and J by 1 base, leaving 7 bases between them. In DNA form, the CDR3 reads TGTGCCAGCAGCTTGGACACATCCTACAATGAGCAGTTCTTC. Amino acids: CASSLDTSYNEQFF.

The rearrangement joins TRBV19 to TRBJ1-5, with 7 bases lining up with TRBD1. Germline-derived CDR1 and CDR2 are LNHDA and SQIVND (reference sequence). The CDR3 is made up of 14 amino acids. Trimming removed 5 bases from V and 7 bases from J; junction bases left unmatched: 8. CDR3 sequence (DNA): TGTGCCAGTAGTTTAGGGACAGTGTGGCAGCCCCAGCATTTT. Protein product: CASSLGTVWQPQHF.

The chain carries TRBV11-1 and TRBJ1-5; 7 positions agree with TRBD1. V trimming: 3 bases; J trimming: 3 bases; junction bases outside the gene matches: 2. The CDR3 is made up of 14 amino acids. CDR1 is SGHAT, CDR2 FQDESV, per germline (reference sequence). The DNA for the CDR3 is TGTGCCAGCAGCTTGACAGGGCCCAATCAGCCCCAGCATTTT. This codes for CASSLTGPNQPQHF.

This clone was detected only once. The chain carries TRBV28 and TRBJ1-1; 8 nucleotides match TRBD1. The length of the CDR3 is 13 residues. Germline CDR1 is MDHEN and CDR2 is SYDVKM. J lost 4 bases, V lost 6 bases, and 4 bases had no gene match. CDR3 sequence (DNA): TGTGCCAGCAGCACCACAGGGGGCACTGAAGCTTTCTTT. Protein product: CASSTTGGTEAFF.

V is TRBV6-5 and J is TRBJ1-2; D ambiguous. Trimming took 7 bases from V and 6 from J, leaving 21 bases between them. This CDR3 has 15 residues. The germline CDR1 and CDR2 sequences are MNHEY and SVGAGI. CDR3 bases: TGTGCCAGCACCCTCTCGCGCCTAACGCCCCATGGCTACACCTTC. Translating gives CASTLSRLTPHGYTF.

Comments on this clone: As the CDR3 is not closed by the conserved phenylalanine or tryptophan, this likely results from a read error. The chain links TRBV7-9 to TRBJ1-2, with D perhaps matching TRBD1 (5 bases). V lost 2 bases to trimming and J lost 5 bases, with 12 bases between them. This CDR3 has 14 amino acids. CDR1 and CDR2 from the germline V gene are SEHNR and FQNEAQ (reference sequence). The CDR3 DNA sequence: TGTGCCAGCAGCTTATCGGACACGTTTTATGGCTACACCCTC. Protein product: CASSLSDTFYGYTL.